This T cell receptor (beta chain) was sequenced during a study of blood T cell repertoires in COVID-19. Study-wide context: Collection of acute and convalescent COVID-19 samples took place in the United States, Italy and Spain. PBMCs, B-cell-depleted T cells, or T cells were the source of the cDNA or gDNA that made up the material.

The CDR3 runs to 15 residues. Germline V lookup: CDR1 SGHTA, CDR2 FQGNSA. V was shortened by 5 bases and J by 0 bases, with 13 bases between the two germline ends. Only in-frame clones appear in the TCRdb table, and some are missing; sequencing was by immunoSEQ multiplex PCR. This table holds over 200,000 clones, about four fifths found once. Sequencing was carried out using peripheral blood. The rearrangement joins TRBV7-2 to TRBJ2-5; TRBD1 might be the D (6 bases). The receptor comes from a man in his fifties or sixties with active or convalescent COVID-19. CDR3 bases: TGTGCCAGCAGCCTCCAGGGGCAGCACCAAGAGACCCAGTACTTC. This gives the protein CASSLQGQHQETQYF.